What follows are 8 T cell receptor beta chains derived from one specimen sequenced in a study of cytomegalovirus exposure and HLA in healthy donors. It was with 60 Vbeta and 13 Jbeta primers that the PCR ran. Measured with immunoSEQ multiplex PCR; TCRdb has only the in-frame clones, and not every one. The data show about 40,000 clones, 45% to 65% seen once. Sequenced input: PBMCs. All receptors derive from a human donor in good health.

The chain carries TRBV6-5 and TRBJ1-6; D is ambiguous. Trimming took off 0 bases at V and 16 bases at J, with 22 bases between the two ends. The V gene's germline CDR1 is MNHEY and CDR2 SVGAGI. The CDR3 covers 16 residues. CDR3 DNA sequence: TGTGCCAGCAGTTACTCAATTAGGAGGAAAAAGGTGGGACTCCACTTT. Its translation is CASSYSIRRKKVGLHF.

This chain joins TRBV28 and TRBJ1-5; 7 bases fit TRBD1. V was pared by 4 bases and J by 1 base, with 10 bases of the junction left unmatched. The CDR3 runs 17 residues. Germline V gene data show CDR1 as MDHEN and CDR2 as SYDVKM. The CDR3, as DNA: TGTGCCAGCAGTTCTACCACAGGGGCATGGAGCAATCAGCCCCAGCATTTT. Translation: CASSSTTGAWSNQPQHF.

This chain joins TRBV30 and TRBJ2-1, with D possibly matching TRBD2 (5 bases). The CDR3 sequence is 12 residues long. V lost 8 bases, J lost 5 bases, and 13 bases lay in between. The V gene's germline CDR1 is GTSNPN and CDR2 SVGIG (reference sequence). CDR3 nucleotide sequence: TGTGCCCCCGGAGCGAGGGACAATGAGCAGTTCTTC. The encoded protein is CAPGARDNEQFF. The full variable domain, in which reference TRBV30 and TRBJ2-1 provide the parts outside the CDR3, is SQTIHQWPATLVQPVGSPLSLECTVEGTSNPNLYWYRQAAGRGLQLLFYSVGIGQISSEVPQNLSASRPQDRQFILSSKKLLLSDSGFYLCAPGARDNEQFFGPGTRLTVL.

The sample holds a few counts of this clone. The CDR3 loop reads CASASQGAQSTEAFF. In DNA, the CDR3 is TGTGCCAGCGCCTCACAGGGGGCGCAGAGCACTGAAGCTTTCTTT. V gene TRBV2 combines with J gene TRBJ1-1; 9 bases are a match to TRBD1. CDR1 SNHLY and CDR2 FYNNEI come from the germline V gene. Trimming at V came to 8 bases and at J to 4 bases, leaving 11 bases not matched to a gene. This CDR3 spans 15 amino acids. The variable domain in full, completed from reference TRBV2 and TRBJ1-1, reads EPEVTQTPSHQVTQMGQEVILRCVPISNHLYFYWYRQILGQKVEFLVSFYNNEISEKSEIFDDQFSVERPDGSNFTLKIRSTKLEDSAMYFCASASQGAQSTEAFFGQGTRLTVV.

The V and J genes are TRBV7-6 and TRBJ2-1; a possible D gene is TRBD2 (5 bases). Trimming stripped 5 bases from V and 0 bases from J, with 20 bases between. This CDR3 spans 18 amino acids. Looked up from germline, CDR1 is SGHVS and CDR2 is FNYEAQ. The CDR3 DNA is TGTGCCAGCAGCCGTAGGGAAATAGCGCTTAGCTCCTACAATGAGCAGTTCTTC. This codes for CASSRREIALSSYNEQFF.

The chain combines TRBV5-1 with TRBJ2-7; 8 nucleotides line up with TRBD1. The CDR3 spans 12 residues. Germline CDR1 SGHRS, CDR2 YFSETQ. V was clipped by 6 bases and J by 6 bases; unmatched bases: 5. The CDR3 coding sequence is TGCGCCAGCAACCTGGACAGGGTCGAGCAGTACTTC. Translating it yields CASNLDRVEQYF.

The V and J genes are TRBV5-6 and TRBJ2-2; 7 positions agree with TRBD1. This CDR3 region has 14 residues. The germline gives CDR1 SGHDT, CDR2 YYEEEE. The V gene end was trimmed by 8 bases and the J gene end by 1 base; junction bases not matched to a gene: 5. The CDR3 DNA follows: TGTGCCAGTAGAAGGACAGGGAACACCGGGGAGCTGTTTTTT. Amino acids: CASRRTGNTGELFF.

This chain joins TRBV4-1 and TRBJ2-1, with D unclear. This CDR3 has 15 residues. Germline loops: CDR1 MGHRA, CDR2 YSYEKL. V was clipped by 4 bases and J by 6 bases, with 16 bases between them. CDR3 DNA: TGCGCCAGCAGCCGCAGCCAACCGCCGGGCAATGAGCAGTTCTTC. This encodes CASSRSQPPGNEQFF.